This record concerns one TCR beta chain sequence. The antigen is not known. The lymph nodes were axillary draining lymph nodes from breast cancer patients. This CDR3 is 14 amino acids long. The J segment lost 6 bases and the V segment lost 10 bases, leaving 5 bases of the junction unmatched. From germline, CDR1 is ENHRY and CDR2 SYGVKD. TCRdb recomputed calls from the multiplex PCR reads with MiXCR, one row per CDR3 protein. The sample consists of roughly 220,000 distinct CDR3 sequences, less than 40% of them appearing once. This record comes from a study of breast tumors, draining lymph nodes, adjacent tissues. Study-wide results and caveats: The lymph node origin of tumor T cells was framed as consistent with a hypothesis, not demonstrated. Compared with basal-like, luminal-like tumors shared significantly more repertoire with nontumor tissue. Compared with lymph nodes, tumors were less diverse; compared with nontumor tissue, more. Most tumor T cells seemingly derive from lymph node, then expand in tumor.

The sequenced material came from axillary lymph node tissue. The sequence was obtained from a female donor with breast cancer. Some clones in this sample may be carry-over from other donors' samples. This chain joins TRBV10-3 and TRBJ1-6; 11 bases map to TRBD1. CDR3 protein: CATGQGAVNSPLHF. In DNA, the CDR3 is TGTGCCACTGGACAGGGGGCCGTTAATTCACCCCTCCACTTT.